This T cell receptor (beta chain) was profiled in a study of control samples from healthy donors and cancer patients. There are 15 residues in the CDR3. Trimming shortened V by 1 base and J by 4 bases, and 14 bases separated the two germline ends. TCRdb's copy holds only in-frame clones and misses some; the assay was immunoSEQ multiplex PCR. There are 150,000 or so clones in the sample; about 86% occur only once, and over 1.5% lies in the top ten. V gene TRBV23-1 combines with J gene TRBJ2-7; weak D call: TRBD1 (6 bases). TRBV23-1 is designated an ORF whose function remains uncertain. The source of this sequence is a man between 18 and 29 years old in good health. The material sequenced was blood. CDR3 sequence: CASSQFRTVFYEQYF. The CDR3 DNA follows: TGCGCCAGCAGTCAATTTAGGACAGTCTTTTACGAGCAGTACTTC.